This T cell receptor (beta chain) emerged from a study of T-cell reconstitution after alpha-beta-depleted transplantation in children. A library of TCRbeta sequences, prepared with unique molecular identifiers, was generated. One entry per CDR3 protein, called by TCRdb with MiXCR from the PCR reads. The table shows about 1,000,000 distinct CDR3 sequences, with 25% to 35% occurring only once. This clonotype was observed a handful of times. V lost 0 bases to trimming and J lost 5 bases, with 7 bases between them. CDR1 SGHTA and CDR2 FQGNSA come from the germline V gene. The CDR3 is 13 residues long. This chain uses TRBV7-2 with TRBJ1-1; D is undetermined. The origin of this receptor is a boy younger than two who had a stem cell transplant for SCID, so the T cells may come from the graft donor. The specimen comprised PBMCs, mostly from graft donor cells, sampled 360 days after TCRalphabeta/CD19-depleted stem cell transplant. The DNA of the CDR3 is TGTGCCAGCAGCTTAGCGCTATCGACTGAAGCTTTCTTT. Translating it yields CASSLALSTEAFF. The full variable domain, its missing parts supplied by reference TRBV7-2 and TRBJ1-1, is GAGVSQSPSNKVTEKGKDVELRCDPISGHTALYWYRQSLGQGLEFLIYFQGNSAPDKSGLPSDRFSAERTGGSVSTLTIQRTQQEDSAVYLCASSLALSTEAFFGQGTRLTVV.